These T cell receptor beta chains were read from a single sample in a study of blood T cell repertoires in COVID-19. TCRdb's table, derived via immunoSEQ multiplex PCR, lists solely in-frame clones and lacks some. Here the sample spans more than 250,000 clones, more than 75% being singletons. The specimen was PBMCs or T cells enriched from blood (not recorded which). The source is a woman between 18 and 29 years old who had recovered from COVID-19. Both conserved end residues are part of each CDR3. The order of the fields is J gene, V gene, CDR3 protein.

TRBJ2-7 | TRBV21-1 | CASSKEGPGQTYEQYF
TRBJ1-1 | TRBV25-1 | CASSVQGVGTEAFF
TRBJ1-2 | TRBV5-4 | CASSFGPQGARADYGYTF
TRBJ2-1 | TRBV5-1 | CASSFKREGSYNEQFF
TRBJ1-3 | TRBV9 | CASSPTGTSGNTIYF
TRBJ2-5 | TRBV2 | CASSEETSGEETQYF
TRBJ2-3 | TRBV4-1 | CASSHPRGTAGRVDTQYF
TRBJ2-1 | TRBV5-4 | CASSRLAGLSPDEQFF
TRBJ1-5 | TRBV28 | CASNTQGATNQPQHF
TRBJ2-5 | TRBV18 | CASSPPSGIETQYF
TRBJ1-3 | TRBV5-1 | CASSRTTGGTGNTIYF
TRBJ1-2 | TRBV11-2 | CASSFSAGGPSYGYTF
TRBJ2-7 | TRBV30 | CAWRGNYEQYF
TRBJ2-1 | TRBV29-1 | CSVRGGLAGGPPSYNEQFF